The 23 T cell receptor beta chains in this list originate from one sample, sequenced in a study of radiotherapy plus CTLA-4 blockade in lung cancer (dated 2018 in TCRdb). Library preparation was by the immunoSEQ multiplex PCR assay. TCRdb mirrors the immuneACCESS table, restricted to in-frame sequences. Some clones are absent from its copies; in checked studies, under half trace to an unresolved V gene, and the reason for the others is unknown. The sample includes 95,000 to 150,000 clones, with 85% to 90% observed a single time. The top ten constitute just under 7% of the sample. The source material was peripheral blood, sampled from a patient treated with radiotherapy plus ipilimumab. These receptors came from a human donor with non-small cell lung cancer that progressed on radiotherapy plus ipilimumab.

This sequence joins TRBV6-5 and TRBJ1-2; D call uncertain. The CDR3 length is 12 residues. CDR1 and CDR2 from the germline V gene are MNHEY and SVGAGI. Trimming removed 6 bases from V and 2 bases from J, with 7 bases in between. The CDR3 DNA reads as TGTGCCAGCAGCCTAGACAACTATGGCTACACCTTC. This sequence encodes CASSLDNYGYTF.

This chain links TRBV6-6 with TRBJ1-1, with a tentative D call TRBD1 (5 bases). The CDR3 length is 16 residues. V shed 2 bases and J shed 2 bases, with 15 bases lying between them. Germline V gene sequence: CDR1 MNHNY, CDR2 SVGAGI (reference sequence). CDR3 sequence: CASSYGRRGINTEAFF. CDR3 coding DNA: TGTGCCAGCAGTTACGGCCGGCGGGGGATCAACACTGAAGCTTTCTTT.

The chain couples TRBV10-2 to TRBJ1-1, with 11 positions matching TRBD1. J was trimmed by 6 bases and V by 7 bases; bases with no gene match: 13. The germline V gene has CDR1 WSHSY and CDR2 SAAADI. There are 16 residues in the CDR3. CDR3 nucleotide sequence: TGCGCCAGCATGTCAGTAACGAGGACAGGGGGCTCTGAAGCTTTCTTT. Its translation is CASMSVTRTGGSEAFF.

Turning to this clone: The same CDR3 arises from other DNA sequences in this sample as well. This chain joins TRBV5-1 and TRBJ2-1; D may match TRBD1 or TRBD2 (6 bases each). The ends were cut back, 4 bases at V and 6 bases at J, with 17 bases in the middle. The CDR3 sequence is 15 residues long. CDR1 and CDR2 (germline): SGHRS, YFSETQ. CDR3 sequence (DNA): TGCGCCAGCAGCCCGGGACCCGGGGGCCCCAATGAGCAGTTCTTC. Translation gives CASSPGPGGPNEQFF.

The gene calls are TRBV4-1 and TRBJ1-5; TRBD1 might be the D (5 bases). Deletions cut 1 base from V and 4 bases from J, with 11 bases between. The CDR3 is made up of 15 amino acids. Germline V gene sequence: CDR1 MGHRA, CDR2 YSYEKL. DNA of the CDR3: TGCGCCAGCAGCCAAGTAGGGGCTGGGAATCAGCCCCAGCATTTT. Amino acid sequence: CASSQVGAGNQPQHF.

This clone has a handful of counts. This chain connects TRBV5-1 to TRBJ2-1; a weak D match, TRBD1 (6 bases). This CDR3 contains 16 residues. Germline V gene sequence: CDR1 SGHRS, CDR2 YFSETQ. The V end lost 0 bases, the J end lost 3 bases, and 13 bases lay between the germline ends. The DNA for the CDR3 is TGCGCCAGCAGCTTGGTCGGGACAAGAAGCTACAATGAGCAGTTCTTC. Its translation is CASSLVGTRSYNEQFF.

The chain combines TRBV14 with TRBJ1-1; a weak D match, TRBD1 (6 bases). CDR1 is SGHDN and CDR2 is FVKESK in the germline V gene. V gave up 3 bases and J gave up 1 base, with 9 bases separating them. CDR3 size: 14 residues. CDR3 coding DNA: TGTGCCAGCAGCCAGGGACAACAGAACACTGAAGCTTTCTTT. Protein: CASSQGQQNTEAFF.

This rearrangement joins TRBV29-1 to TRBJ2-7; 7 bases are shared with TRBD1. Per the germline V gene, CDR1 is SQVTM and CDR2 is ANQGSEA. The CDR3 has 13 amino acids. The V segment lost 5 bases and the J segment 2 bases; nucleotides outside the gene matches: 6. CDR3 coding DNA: TGCAGCGTTCATACCGGGACAGCCTACGAGCAGTACTTC. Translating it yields CSVHTGTAYEQYF.

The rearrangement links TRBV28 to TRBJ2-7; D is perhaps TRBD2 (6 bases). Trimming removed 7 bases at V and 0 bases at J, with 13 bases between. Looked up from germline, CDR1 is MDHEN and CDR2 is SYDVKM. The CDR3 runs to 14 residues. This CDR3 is CASKSGVSSYEQYF. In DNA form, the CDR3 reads TGTGCCAGCAAGTCGGGAGTCAGCTCCTACGAGCAGTACTTC.

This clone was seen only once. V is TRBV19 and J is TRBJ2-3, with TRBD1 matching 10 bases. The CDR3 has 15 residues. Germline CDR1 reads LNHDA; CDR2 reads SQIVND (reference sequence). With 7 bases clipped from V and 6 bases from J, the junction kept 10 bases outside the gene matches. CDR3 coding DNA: TGTGCCAGTACCGACCCGGGACAGGGGAGGGATACGCAGTATTTT. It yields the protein CASTDPGQGRDTQYF.

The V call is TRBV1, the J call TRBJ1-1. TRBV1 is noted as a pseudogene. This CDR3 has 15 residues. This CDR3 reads CTSSPSGEAHTEAFF. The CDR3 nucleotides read TGCACCAGCAGTCCTAGCGGGGAAGCTCACACTGAAGCTTTCTTT.

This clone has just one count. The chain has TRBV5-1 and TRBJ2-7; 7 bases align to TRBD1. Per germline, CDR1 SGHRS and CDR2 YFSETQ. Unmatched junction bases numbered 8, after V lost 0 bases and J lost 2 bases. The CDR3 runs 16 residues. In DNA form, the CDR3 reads TGCGCCAGCAGCTTGGCGACAGGGACAGCCACCTACGAGCAGTACTTC. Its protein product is CASSLATGTATYEQYF.

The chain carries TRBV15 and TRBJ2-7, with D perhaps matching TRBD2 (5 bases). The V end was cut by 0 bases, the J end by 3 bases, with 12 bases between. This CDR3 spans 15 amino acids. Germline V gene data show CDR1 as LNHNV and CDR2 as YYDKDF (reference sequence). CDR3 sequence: CATSRERLAIYEQYF. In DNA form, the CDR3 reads TGTGCCACCAGCAGAGAGAGGCTAGCCATCTACGAGCAGTACTTC. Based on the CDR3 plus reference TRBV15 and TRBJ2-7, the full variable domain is DAMVIQNPRYQVTQFGKPVTLSCSQTLNHNVMYWYQQKSSQAPKLLFHYYDKDFNNEADTPDNFQSRRPNTSFCFLDIRSPGLGDTAMYLCATSRERLAIYEQYFGPGTRLTVT.

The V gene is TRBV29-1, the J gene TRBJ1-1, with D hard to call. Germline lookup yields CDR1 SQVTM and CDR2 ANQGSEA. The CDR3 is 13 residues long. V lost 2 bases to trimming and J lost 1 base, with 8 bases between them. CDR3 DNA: TGCAGCGTTGAATCGTGGGGGAACACTGAAGCTTTCTTT. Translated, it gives CSVESWGNTEAFF.

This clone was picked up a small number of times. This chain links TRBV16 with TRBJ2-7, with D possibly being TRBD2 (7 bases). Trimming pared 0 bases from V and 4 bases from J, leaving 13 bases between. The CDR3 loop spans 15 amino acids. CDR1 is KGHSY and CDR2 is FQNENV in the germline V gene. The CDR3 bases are TGTGCCAGCAGCCAATCGGGGGGGCTGGGTTACGAGCAGTACTTC. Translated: CASSQSGGLGYEQYF.

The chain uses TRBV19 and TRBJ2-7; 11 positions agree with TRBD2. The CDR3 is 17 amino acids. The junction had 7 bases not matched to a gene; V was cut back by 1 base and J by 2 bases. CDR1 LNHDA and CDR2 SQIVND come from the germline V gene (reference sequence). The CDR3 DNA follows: TGTGCCAGTAGTATAGTTCGGCTAGCGGGAGGCCCCTACGAGCAGTACTTC. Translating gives CASSIVRLAGGPYEQYF. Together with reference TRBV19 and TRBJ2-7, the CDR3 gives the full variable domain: DGGITQSPKYLFRKEGQNVTLSCEQNLNHDAMYWYRQDPGQGLRLIYYSQIVNDFQKGDIAEGYSVSREKKESFPLTVTSAQKNPTAFYLCASSIVRLAGGPYEQYFGPGTRLTVT.

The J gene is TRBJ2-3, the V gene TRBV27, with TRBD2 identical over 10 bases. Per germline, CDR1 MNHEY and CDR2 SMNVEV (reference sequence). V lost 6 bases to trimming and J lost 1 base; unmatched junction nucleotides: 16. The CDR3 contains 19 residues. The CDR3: CASSPGGGLAGAGTDTQYF. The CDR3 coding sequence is TGTGCCAGCAGCCCCGGTGGGGGGCTAGCGGGAGCAGGCACAGATACGCAGTATTTT.

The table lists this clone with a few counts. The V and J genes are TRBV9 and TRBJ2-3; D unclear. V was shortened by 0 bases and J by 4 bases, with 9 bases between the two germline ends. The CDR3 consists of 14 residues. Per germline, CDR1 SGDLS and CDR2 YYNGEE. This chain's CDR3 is CASSVVSSADTQYF. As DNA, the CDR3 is TGTGCCAGCAGCGTAGTTTCGTCCGCAGATACGCAGTATTTT.

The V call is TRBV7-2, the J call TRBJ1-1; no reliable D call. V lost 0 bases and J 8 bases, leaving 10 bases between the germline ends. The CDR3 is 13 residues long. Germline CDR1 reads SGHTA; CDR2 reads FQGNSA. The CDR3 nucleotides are TGTGCCAGCAGCTTAGCGTTTCCCAGAGAAGCTTTCTTT. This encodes CASSLAFPREAFF.

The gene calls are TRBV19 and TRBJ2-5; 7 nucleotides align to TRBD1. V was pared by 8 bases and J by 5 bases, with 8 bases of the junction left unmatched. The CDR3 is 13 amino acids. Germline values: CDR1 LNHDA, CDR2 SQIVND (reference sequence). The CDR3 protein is CASSDRLQETQYF. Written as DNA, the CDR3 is TGTGCCAGTTCGGACAGGCTCCAGGAGACCCAGTACTTC.

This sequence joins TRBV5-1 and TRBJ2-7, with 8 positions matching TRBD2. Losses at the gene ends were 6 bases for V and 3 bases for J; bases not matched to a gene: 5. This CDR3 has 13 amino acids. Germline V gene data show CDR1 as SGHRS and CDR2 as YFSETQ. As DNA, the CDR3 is TGCGCCAGCACCCGGGAGGGAGGCTACGAGCAGTACTTC. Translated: CASTREGGYEQYF.

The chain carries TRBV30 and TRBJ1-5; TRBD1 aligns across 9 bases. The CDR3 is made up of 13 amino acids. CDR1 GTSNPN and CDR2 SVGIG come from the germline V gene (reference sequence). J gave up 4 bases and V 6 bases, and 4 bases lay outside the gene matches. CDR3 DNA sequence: TGTGCCTGCCAACAGGGGGCTAATCAGCCCCAGCATTTT. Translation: CACQQGANQPQHF.

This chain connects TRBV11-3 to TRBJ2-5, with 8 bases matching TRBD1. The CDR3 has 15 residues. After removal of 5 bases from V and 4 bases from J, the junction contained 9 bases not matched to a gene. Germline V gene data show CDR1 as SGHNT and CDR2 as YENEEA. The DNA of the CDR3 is TGTGCCAGCAGCCCCCAGGGGGCCCGGGGAGAGACCCAGTACTTC. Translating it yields CASSPQGARGETQYF.